The 27 T cell receptor beta chains below were found in one sample sequenced in a study of metastatic and nonmetastatic thyroid tumors. Every patient underwent thyroid surgery untreated. TCRdb re-called the PCR reads through MiXCR. The top ten clones hold more than 9% of a sample with some 40,000 clones, roughly 14% of them seen once. The sample taken for sequencing was blood. The receptor set was obtained from a female donor with papillary thyroid cancer or a benign thyroid nodule (not recorded which). Some clones in this sample may be carry-over from other donors' samples.

There are many counts of this clone. The V and J genes are TRBV12-3 or TRBV12-4 and TRBJ2-5, with 13 bases aligning to TRBD2. The J segment lost 2 bases and the V segment lost 10 bases, leaving 7 bases of the junction unmatched. This CDR3 comprises 15 residues. The CDR3 region has the DNA TGTGCCACGAACGAGGGACTAGCGGGGCAAGAGACCCAGTACTTC. Its protein is CATNEGLAGQETQYF.

On this clone itself: A much larger clone differs from this one at a single base, so this may be a read error. V and J are TRBV18 and TRBJ2-2; D ambiguous. This CDR3 comprises 11 residues. Per the germline V gene, CDR1 is KGHSH and CDR2 is LQKENI. The V end lost 4 bases, the J end lost 9 bases, and 6 bases lay between the germline ends. CDR3 loop: CASSHDRELFF. The CDR3 region has the DNA TGTGCCAGCTCACATGACCGGGAGCTGTTTTTT.

By share of the sample, this clone is medium-sized. The V and J genes are TRBV27 and TRBJ1-1, with a possible D match to TRBD1 (5 bases). This CDR3 has 12 amino acids. V was shortened by 3 bases and J by 10 bases, with 12 bases between the two germline ends. CDR1 and CDR2 (germline): MNHEY, SMNVEV (reference sequence). As DNA, the CDR3 is TGTGCCAGCAGTTTTCTCGGGGGGGGAGCTTTCTTT. Protein: CASSFLGGGAFF.

This clone was counted at least ten times. This chain connects TRBV3-1 to TRBJ2-7; D perhaps matches TRBD2 (6 bases). CDR1 and CDR2 (germline): LGHDT, YNNKEL (reference sequence). Trimming shortened V by 4 bases and J by 4 bases, and 14 bases separated the two germline ends. This CDR3 is 14 amino acids long. The DNA for the CDR3 is TGTGCCAGCAGCCGGAGGGGCGGGATGTACGAGCAGTACTTC. This gives the protein CASSRRGGMYEQYF.

This clone has only a few counts. The J gene is TRBJ1-5, the V gene TRBV27; tentative D call: TRBD1 (5 bases). V shed 4 bases and J shed 13 bases, with 14 bases lying between them. The CDR3 has 12 residues. Germline V gene sequence: CDR1 MNHEY, CDR2 SMNVEV (reference sequence). CDR3 residues: CASSSGRRPQHF. In nucleotides, the CDR3 is TGTGCCAGCAGTTCAGGGCGTCGGCCTCAGCATTTT.

This clone has a count of ten or more. The chain combines TRBV6-1 with TRBJ1-1, with a possible D match to TRBD1 (5 bases). The CDR3 covers 16 residues. In germline, CDR1 is MNHNS, CDR2 SASEGT. Trimming cost V 1 base and J 0 bases, with 12 bases left between them. CDR3 residues: CASSEGWGAVNTEAFF. CDR3 DNA sequence: TGTGCCAGCAGTGAAGGGTGGGGCGCCGTGAACACTGAAGCTTTCTTT.

This clone was detected ten times or more. The V and J genes are TRBV12-3 or TRBV12-4 and TRBJ1-3; 8 nucleotides agree with TRBD1. Unmatched junction bases numbered 3, after V lost 2 bases and J lost 3 bases. This CDR3 has 15 amino acids. CDR3 coding DNA: TGTGCCAGCAGTTTACAGGGGGCGATTGGAAACACCATATATTTT. This codes for CASSLQGAIGNTIYF.

This clone was found many times. This chain uses TRBV9 with TRBJ2-7; D is tentatively TRBD1 or TRBD2 (5 bases each). This CDR3 has 14 residues. V was clipped by 4 bases and J by 6 bases, with 17 bases between them. Germline V gene lookup returns CDR1 SGDLS and CDR2 YYNGEE. CDR3 DNA sequence: TGTGCCAGCAGCCCTGGCTATAACGGGGCCGAGCAGTACTTC. This gives the protein CASSPGYNGAEQYF.

The chain links TRBV20-1 to TRBJ1-6; tentative D call: TRBD1 (5 bases). V was clipped by 0 bases and J by 8 bases, with 14 bases between them. From germline, CDR1 is DFQATT and CDR2 SNEGSKA (reference sequence). This CDR3 region has 15 residues. The CDR3 sequence is CSARDLQKGDSPLHF. As DNA, the CDR3 is TGCAGTGCTAGAGATCTACAGAAAGGGGATTCACCCCTCCACTTT.

This clone was detected ten times or more. V is TRBV2 and J is TRBJ2-7; 11 positions match TRBD2. This CDR3 spans 14 amino acids. J lost 4 bases, V lost 9 bases, and 8 bases had no gene match. CDR1 SNHLY and CDR2 FYNNEI come from the germline V gene. DNA for the CDR3: TGTGCCAGTATACTAGCGGGAGTACGATACGAGCAGTACTTC. The encoded protein is CASILAGVRYEQYF.

The sample holds many counts of this clone. The chain carries TRBV5-6 and TRBJ2-7, with TRBD1 matching 10 bases. This CDR3 spans 15 amino acids. The V segment lost 2 bases and the J segment 5 bases; nucleotides outside the gene matches: 7. The germline gives CDR1 SGHDT, CDR2 YYEEEE. CDR3 sequence: CASSFAGTGDHEQYF. DNA for the CDR3: TGTGCCAGCAGCTTCGCCGGGACAGGGGACCACGAGCAGTACTTC.

This clone was seen a handful of times. A much larger clone differs by one base, so this may be a read error. The CDR3 coding sequence is TGTGCCAGCAGCGGACATACCCCAGCCAAAAACATTCAGTACTTC. Translation: CASSGHTPAKNIQYF. The chain links TRBV25-1 to TRBJ2-4; D perhaps matches TRBD1 (5 bases). This CDR3 comprises 15 residues. Trimming took off 6 bases at V and 0 bases at J, with 12 bases between the two ends. CDR1 is MGHDK, CDR2 SYGVNS, per germline.

This clone has at least ten counts. The chain combines TRBV11-2 with TRBJ1-4, with D maybe TRBD1 (5 bases). Trimming removed 4 bases from V and 3 bases from J, with 12 bases in between. The CDR3 is 15 residues long. Germline values: CDR1 SGHAT, CDR2 FQNNGV. This CDR3 reads CASSSNLGANEKLFF. The CDR3 bases are TGTGCCAGCAGCTCGAATTTGGGGGCTAATGAAAAACTGTTTTTT.

This clone has at least ten counts. In the same sample, other DNA sequences code for this CDR3. The chain recombines TRBV29-1 with TRBJ2-2; 7 bases match TRBD1. CDR3 length: 12 amino acids. Looked up from germline, CDR1 is SQVTM and CDR2 is ANQGSEA. The junction had 5 bases not matched to a gene; V was cut back by 6 bases and J by 7 bases. CDR3 residues: CSVTGDGGELFF. The CDR3 nucleotides are TGCAGCGTAACAGGGGATGGCGGGGAGCTGTTTTTT.

This clone has ten or more counts. The chain couples TRBV13 to TRBJ2-7, with D uncertain. The CDR3 is 13 residues long. Per germline, CDR1 PRHDT and CDR2 FYEKMQ (reference sequence). Between the trimmed V and J ends, which lost 3 bases and 5 bases, there was a span of 11 bases. For the CDR3, the DNA is TGTGCCAGCAGCTTGCAAGGTGACGACGAGCAGTACTTC. Protein product: CASSLQGDDEQYF.

Ten or more counts support this clone. This chain connects TRBV11-1 to TRBJ2-6; D is ambiguous. Germline CDR1 is SGHAT and CDR2 is FQDESV (reference sequence). V lost 5 bases and J lost 0, with 11 bases in between. This CDR3 comprises 16 residues. CDR3 sequence: CASSLTQSSGANVLTF. In DNA form, the CDR3 reads TGTGCCAGCAGCCTAACCCAGTCCTCTGGGGCCAACGTCCTGACTTTC.

This clone was seen a handful of times. The gene calls are TRBV27 and TRBJ2-7, with D tentatively TRBD1 (6 bases). CDR1 is MNHEY, CDR2 SMNVEV, per germline (reference sequence). This CDR3 has 14 amino acids. The germline V and J ends were trimmed by 5 bases and 12 bases, with 23 bases remaining between them. CDR3 sequence reads: CASSLLFRGQVRYF. The CDR3, as DNA: TGTGCCAGCAGTCTACTTTTCAGGGGACAAGTAAGGTACTTC.

The rearrangement uses TRBV5-4 and TRBJ2-5; D is possibly TRBD1 or TRBD2 (5 bases each). Trimming took off 4 bases at V and 1 base at J, with 17 bases between the two ends. Germline V gene lookup returns CDR1 SGHNT and CDR2 YYREEE (reference sequence). CDR3 length: 16 amino acids. The CDR3 coding sequence is TGTGCCAGCAGCAAAGGGACCGCAACTCCCCAAGAGACCCAGTACTTC. Translated, it gives CASSKGTATPQETQYF.

This clone was recorded many times. The J gene is TRBJ1-5, the V gene TRBV5-6, with D uncertain. Germline values: CDR1 SGHDT, CDR2 YYEEEE. Trimming removed 1 base at V and 7 bases at J, with 12 bases between. The CDR3 totals 14 residues. CDR3: CASSLYGEGQPQHF. In nucleotides, the CDR3 is TGTGCCAGCAGCTTGTATGGGGAAGGGCAGCCCCAGCATTTT.

Ten or more counts support this clone. The same CDR3 also results from other DNA sequences found in this sample. The J gene is TRBJ2-5, the V gene TRBV2; the D is unclear. The CDR3 contains 14 residues. Germline V gives CDR1 SNHLY, CDR2 FYNNEI. The V and J ends lost 1 base and 7 bases respectively, with 13 bases between them. This chain's CDR3 is CASSEDYFPGTQYF. The CDR3 nucleotides read TGTGCCAGCAGTGAAGACTACTTTCCGGGGACCCAGTACTTC.

This clone was found many times. This CDR3 reads CATSRDAMGSGNTIYF. Here the CDR3 DNA reads TGTGCCACCAGCAGAGACGCCATGGGGTCTGGAAACACCATATATTTT. The chain carries TRBV15 and TRBJ1-3; D unresolved. CDR1 LNHNV and CDR2 YYDKDF come from the germline V gene (reference sequence). Trimming shortened V by 0 bases and J by 1 base, and 10 bases separated the two germline ends. This CDR3 contains 16 residues.

The chain has TRBV12-3 or TRBV12-4 and TRBJ2-2, with D perhaps TRBD2 (6 bases). V was cut by 2 bases and J by 4 bases, with 11 bases left in between. This CDR3 is built from 15 residues. The CDR3 nucleotides are TGTGCCAGCAGTTTACCGCAGGGAGGCACCGGGGAGCTGTTTTTT. Translating gives CASSLPQGGTGELFF.

The table lists this clone with a few counts. J is TRBJ2-1 and V is TRBV6-1; 11 bases match TRBD2. CDR3 length: 16 residues. V shed 6 bases and J 5 bases; nucleotides not matched to a gene: 9. From germline, CDR1 is MNHNS and CDR2 SASEGT. The CDR3, as DNA: TGTGCCAGCAGACTAACCCTAGCGGGAGGCCACAATGAGCAGTTCTTC. It encodes CASRLTLAGGHNEQFF.

The sample holds many counts of this clone. CDR3 sequence: CASSLGDTRYNEQFF. The DNA of the CDR3 is TGTGCCAGCAGCTTGGGGGACACGCGTTACAATGAGCAGTTCTTC. J is TRBJ2-1 and V is TRBV11-2, with D possibly being TRBD1 (6 bases). Per the germline V gene, CDR1 is SGHAT and CDR2 is FQNNGV. Trimming stripped 3 bases from V and 4 bases from J, with 13 bases between. This CDR3 is 15 amino acids long.

This clone was seen a handful of times. The chain combines TRBV5-4 with TRBJ1-1; the D is unclear. Looked up from germline, CDR1 is SGHNT and CDR2 is YYREEE (reference sequence). The CDR3 spans 12 residues. V was pared by 0 bases and J by 7 bases, with 7 bases between. This chain's CDR3 is CASSLDVREAFF. The CDR3 coding sequence is TGTGCCAGCAGCTTGGACGTTCGTGAAGCTTTCTTT. Looking up the rest from reference TRBV5-4 and TRBJ1-1 gives the full variable domain: ETGVTQSPTHLIKTRGQQVTLRCSSQSGHNTVSWYQQALGQGPQFIFQYYREEENGRGNFPPRFSGLQFPNYSSELNVNALELDDSALYLCASSLDVREAFFGQGTRLTVV.

A note on this clone: A much larger clone sits a single nucleotide away, making a read error possible. The chain's CDR3 is CASSPPGKPDTQYF. The CDR3 nucleotides read TGTGCCAGCAGCCCCCCCGGCAAGCCCGATACGCAGTATTTT. V and J are TRBV7-3 and TRBJ2-3, with unresolved D. The length of the CDR3 is 14 residues. Germline V lookup: CDR1 SGHTA, CDR2 FQGTGA. V was trimmed by 5 bases and J by 6 bases, leaving 15 bases between them.

Ten or more counts support this clone. V usage is TRBV28 and J usage is TRBJ1-3; D remains unclear. The germline gives CDR1 MDHEN, CDR2 SYDVKM. The ends were cut back, 6 bases at V and 2 bases at J, with 17 bases in the middle. The CDR3 runs 16 residues. CDR3 region: CASRSRGREAGNTIYF. CDR3 bases: TGTGCCAGCAGGTCCCGCGGAAGGGAGGCTGGAAACACCATATATTTT.